This TCR beta chain was observed in a study of CD8+CD57+ T cells in acquired aplastic anemia. Only patients with CD8+CD57+ cell expansion on flow cytometry were chosen for sequencing. The use of genomic DNA as template underpinned the TCR beta VDJ and CDR3 profiling. TCRdb recomputed calls from the reads with MiXCR, one row per CDR3 protein. Here the sample spans 300,000 or so distinct CDR3 sequences, 56% being singletons. In this sample, this clonotype turned up many times. Trimming shortened V by 7 bases and J by 2 bases, and 12 bases separated the two germline ends. Germline-derived CDR1 and CDR2 are MNHEY and SMNVEV (reference sequence). The CDR3 has 14 residues.

What was sequenced was sorted CD4+, CD8+, or CD8+CD57+ T cells (not recorded which) from PBMCs. The V call is TRBV27, the J call TRBJ1-5; a possible D gene is TRBD1 (6 bases). This TCR was recovered from a human donor with aplastic anemia. The CDR3 nucleotides read TGTGCCAGCAAGGGCAGGGGCGGCAATCAGCCCCAGCATTTT. Protein sequence: CASKGRGGNQPQHF.